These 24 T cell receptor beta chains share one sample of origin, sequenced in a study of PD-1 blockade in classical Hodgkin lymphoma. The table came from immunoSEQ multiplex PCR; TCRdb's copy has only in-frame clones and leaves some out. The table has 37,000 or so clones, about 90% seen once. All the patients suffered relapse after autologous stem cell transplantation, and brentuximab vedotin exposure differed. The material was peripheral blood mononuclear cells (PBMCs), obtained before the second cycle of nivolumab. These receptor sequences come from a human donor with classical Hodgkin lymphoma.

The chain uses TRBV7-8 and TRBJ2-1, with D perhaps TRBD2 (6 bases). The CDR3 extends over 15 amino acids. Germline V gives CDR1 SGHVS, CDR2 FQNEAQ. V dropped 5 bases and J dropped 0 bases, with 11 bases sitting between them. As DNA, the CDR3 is TGTGCCAGCAGCATATCCGGGAGCTCCTACAATGAGCAGTTCTTC. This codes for CASSISGSSYNEQFF.

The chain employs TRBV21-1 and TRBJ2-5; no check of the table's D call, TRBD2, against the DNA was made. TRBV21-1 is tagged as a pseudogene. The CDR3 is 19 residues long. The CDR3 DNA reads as TGTGCCAGCAGCAAAGACGGACTAGCGGGAGAAGTAGGTCAAGAGACCCAGTACTTC. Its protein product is CASSKDGLAGEVGQETQYF.

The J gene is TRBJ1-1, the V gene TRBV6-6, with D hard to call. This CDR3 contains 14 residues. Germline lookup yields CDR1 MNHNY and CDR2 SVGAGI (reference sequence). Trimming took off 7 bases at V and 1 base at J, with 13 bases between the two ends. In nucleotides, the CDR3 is TGTGCCAGCACCGAAGGTTTCCCGAACACTGAAGCTTTCTTT. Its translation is CASTEGFPNTEAFF.

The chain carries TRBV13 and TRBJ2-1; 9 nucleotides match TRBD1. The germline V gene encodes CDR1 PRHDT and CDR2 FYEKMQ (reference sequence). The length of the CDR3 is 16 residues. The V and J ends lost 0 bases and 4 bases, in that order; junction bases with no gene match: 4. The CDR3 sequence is CASSLGLTGGYNEQFF. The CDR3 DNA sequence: TGTGCCAGCAGCTTAGGCCTGACAGGGGGGTACAATGAGCAGTTCTTC.

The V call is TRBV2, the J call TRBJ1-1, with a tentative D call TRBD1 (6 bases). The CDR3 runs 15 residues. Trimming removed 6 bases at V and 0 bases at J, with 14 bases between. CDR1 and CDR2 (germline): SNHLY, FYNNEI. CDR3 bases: TGTGCCAGCAGGCAGGGGCTGGGGATGAACACTGAAGCTTTCTTT. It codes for CASRQGLGMNTEAFF.

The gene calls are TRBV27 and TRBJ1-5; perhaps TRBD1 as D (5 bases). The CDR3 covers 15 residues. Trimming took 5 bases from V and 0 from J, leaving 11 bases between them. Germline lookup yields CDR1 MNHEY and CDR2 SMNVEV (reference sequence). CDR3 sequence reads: CASSRQYNSNQPQHF. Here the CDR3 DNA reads TGTGCCAGCAGTCGACAGTATAATAGCAATCAGCCCCAGCATTTT.

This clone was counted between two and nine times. The CDR3 here is CASSQVTGLPEAFF. CDR3 DNA sequence: TGCGCCAGCAGCCAAGTGACAGGGCTTCCTGAAGCTTTCTTT. The V and J genes are TRBV4-1 and TRBJ1-1; TRBD1 agrees at 7 bases. Germline V gene data show CDR1 as MGHRA and CDR2 as YSYEKL. V was pared by 1 base and J by 6 bases, with 5 bases of the junction left unmatched. The CDR3 extends over 14 amino acids.

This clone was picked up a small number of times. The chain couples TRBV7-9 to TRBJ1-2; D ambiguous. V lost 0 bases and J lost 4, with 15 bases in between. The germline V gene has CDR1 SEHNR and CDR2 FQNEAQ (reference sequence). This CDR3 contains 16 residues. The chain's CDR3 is CASSLALGIEAYGYTF. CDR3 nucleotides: TGTGCCAGCAGCTTAGCTCTGGGGATAGAGGCCTATGGCTACACCTTC.

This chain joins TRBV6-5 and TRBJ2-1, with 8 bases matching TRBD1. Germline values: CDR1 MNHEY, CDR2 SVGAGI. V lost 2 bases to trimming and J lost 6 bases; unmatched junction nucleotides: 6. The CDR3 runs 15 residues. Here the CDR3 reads CASSYGRGLVNEQFF. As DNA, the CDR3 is TGTGCCAGCAGTTACGGCAGGGGGCTTGTCAATGAGCAGTTCTTC.

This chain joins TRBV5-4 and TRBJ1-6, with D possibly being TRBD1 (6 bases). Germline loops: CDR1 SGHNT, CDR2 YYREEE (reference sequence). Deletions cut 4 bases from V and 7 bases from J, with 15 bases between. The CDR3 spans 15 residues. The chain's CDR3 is CASSRGQILNSPLHF. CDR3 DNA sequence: TGTGCCAGCAGCCGTGGACAGATCCTCAATTCACCCCTCCACTTT.

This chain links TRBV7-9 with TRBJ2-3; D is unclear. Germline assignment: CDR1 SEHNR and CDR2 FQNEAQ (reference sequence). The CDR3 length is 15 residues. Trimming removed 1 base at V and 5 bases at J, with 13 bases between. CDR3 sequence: CASSLVAASEDTQYF. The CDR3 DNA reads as TGTGCCAGCAGCTTAGTCGCCGCCTCGGAAGATACGCAGTATTTT.

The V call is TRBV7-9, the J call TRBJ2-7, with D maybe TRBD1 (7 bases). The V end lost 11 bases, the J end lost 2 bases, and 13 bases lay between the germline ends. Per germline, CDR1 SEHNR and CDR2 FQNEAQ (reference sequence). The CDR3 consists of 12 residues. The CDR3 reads CAGGGRTYEQYF. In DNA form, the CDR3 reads TGTGCCGGAGGGGGCCGAACCTACGAGCAGTACTTC.

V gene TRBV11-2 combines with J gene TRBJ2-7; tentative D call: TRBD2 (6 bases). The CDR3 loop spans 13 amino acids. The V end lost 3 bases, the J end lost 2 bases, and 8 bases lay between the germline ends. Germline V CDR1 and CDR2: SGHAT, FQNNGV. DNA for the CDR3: TGTGCCAGCAGCTTGGGACTTACCTACGAGCAGTACTTC. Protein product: CASSLGLTYEQYF. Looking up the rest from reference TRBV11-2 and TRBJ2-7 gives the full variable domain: EAGVAQSPRYKIIEKRQSVAFWCNPISGHATLYWYQQILGQGPKLLIQFQNNGVVDDSQLPKDRFSAERLKGVDSTLKIQPAKLEDSAVYLCASSLGLTYEQYFGPGTRLTVT.

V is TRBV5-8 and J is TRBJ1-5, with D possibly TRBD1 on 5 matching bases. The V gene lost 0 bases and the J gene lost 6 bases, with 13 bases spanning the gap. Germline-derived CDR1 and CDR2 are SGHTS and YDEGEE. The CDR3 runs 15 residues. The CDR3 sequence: CASSLAGRGSQPQHF. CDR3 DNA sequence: TGTGCCAGCAGCTTGGCAGGGAGGGGTAGTCAGCCCCAGCATTTT.

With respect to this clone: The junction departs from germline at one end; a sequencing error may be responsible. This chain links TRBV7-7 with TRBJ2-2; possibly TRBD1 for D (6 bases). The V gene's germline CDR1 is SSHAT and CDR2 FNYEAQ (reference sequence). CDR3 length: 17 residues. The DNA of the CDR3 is TGTGCTAGCACCCAGAGGATGGGGGCAGAAAACACCGGGGAGCTGTTTTTT. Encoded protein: CASTQRMGAENTGELFF.

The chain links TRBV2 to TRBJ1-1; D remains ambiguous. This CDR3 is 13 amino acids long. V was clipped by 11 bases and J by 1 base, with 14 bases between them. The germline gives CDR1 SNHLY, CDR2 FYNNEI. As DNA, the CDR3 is TGTGCCTTCACCCCTCGGGGGAACACTGAAGCTTTCTTT. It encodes CAFTPRGNTEAFF. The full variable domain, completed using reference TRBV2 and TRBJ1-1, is EPEVTQTPSHQVTQMGQEVILRCVPISNHLYFYWYRQILGQKVEFLVSFYNNEISEKSEIFDDQFSVERPDGSNFTLKIRSTKLEDSAMYFCAFTPRGNTEAFFGQGTRLTVV.

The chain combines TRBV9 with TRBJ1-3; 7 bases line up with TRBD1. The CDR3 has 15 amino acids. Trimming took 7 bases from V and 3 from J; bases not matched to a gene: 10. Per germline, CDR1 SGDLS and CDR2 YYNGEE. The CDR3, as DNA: TGTGCCAGCGGATTAACAGGGGTTATTGGAAACACCATATATTTT. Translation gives CASGLTGVIGNTIYF.

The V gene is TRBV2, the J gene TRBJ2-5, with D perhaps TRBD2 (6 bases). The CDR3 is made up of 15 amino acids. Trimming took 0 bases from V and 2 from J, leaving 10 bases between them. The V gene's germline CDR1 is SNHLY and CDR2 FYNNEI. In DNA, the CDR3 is TGTGCCAGCAGTGAAGCTAGCGGAGAACAAGAGACCCAGTACTTC. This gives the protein CASSEASGEQETQYF.

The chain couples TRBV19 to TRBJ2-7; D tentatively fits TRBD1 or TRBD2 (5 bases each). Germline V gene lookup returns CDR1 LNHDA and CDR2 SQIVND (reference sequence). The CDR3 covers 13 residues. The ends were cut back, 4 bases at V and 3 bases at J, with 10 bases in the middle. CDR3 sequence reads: CASSTGTFYEQYF. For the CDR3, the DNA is TGTGCCAGTAGTACCGGGACCTTCTACGAGCAGTACTTC. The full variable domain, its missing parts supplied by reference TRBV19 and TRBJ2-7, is DGGITQSPKYLFRKEGQNVTLSCEQNLNHDAMYWYRQDPGQGLRLIYYSQIVNDFQKGDIAEGYSVSREKKESFPLTVTSAQKNPTAFYLCASSTGTFYEQYFGPGTRLTVT.

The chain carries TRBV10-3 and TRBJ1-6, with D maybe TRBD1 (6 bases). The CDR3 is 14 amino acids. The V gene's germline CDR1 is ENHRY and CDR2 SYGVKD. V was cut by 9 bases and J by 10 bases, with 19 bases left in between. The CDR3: CAIQPGGRESPLHF. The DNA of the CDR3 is TGTGCCATACAACCTGGGGGCAGAGAATCACCCCTCCACTTT.

The CDR3 DNA follows: TGCAGTGGGACAACAGGGATCGGCTACACCTTC. It yields the protein CSGTTGIGYTF. This sequence joins TRBV20-1 and TRBJ1-2; a possible D gene is TRBD1 (6 bases). The CDR3 totals 11 residues. Germline V gene sequence: CDR1 DFQATT, CDR2 SNEGSKA (reference sequence). The ends were cut back, 7 bases at V and 8 bases at J, with 14 bases in the middle.

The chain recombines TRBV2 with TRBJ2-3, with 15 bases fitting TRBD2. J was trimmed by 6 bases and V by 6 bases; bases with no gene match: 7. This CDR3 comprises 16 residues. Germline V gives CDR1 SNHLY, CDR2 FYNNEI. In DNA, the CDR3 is TGTGCCAGCAGGGACGGACTAGCGGGAGGGTTGGATACGCAGTATTTT. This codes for CASRDGLAGGLDTQYF.

The CDR3 nucleotides read TGTGCCAGCAGCCAAGGGGGGGCGGGCAATCAGCCCCAGCATTTT. This gives the protein CASSQGGAGNQPQHF. The chain uses TRBV11-3 and TRBJ1-5; the D gene is possibly TRBD1 (6 bases). V lost 5 bases, J lost 2 bases, and 13 bases lay in between. This CDR3 has 15 residues. The germline CDR1 and CDR2 sequences are SGHNT and YENEEA.

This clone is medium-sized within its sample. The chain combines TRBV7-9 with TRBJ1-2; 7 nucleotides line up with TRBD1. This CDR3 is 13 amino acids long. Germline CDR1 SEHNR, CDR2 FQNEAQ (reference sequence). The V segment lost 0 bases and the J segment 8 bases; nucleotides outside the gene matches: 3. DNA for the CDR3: TGTGCCAGCAGCTTAGCGACAGGGAGCGGCTACACCTTC. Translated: CASSLATGSGYTF.